This T cell receptor beta chain emerged from a study of identifying expanded T cells in peripheral blood. Study-wide results and limits: About 1.2 clones differed between technical replicates, versus approximately 17 and 20 over time. Variance in clone template counts between roughly two-week samples significantly increased with total template count across all healthy donors.

The ends were cut back, 1 base at V and 5 bases at J, with 8 bases in the middle. CDR1 is MDHEN and CDR2 is SYDVKM in the germline V gene. The CDR3 length is 14 residues. The method was immunoSEQ multiplex PCR; TCRdb's version includes in-frame clones alone and lacks a portion of them. Of about 110,000 clones listed, approximately 90% are singletons. This clone was seen only once. The target antigen is unknown. During the collection period, no donor immune events like infections were recorded. The sample was blood. The V and J genes are TRBV28 and TRBJ1-4; a weak D match, TRBD1 (6 bases). This sequence originates from a person between 18 and 75 years old in good health. The DNA for the CDR3 is TGTGCCAGCAGTTTATCAGGGGCGAATGAAAAACTGTTTTTT. This translates into CASSLSGANEKLFF.